What follows are 7 T cell receptor beta chains derived from one specimen sequenced in a study of CXCR3-negative and CXCR3-positive naive CD8 T cells. UMI-labeled TRB cDNA libraries were prepared by 5' RACE. One entry per CDR3 protein, without DNA, is what TCRdb gives after re-calling the 5' RACE reads. The sample has about 40,000 distinct CDR3 sequences, and its top ten clones hold over 8.5%. The sequenced sample consisted of memory CD8+ T cells from blood. Receptors were obtained from a human donor in good health. Some clones in this sample may be carry-over from other donors' samples.

This chain links TRBV20-1 with TRBJ2-5; TCRdb outputs TRBD2, but without DNA this stays unchecked. CDR3 size: 16 residues. Per germline, CDR1 DFQATT and CDR2 SNEGSKA (reference sequence). CDR3 protein: CSARDLWGDGQETQYF.

This chain uses TRBV6-4 with TRBJ2-3; TCRdb calls TRBD2, which cannot be checked without DNA. The length of the CDR3 is 15 residues. The V gene's germline CDR1 is MRHNA and CDR2 SNTAGT. The CDR3: CASSDGVSGADTQYF.

The rearrangement links TRBV2 to TRBJ2-7; without DNA, the TCRdb call of TRBD1 cannot be checked. The germline gives CDR1 SNHLY, CDR2 FYNNEI. The CDR3 is 14 amino acids. CDR3: CASRGTGGLYEQYF.

This chain connects TRBV20-1 to TRBJ1-1; TCRdb selects TRBD1, and the lack of DNA leaves this call unchecked. Germline V lookup: CDR1 DFQATT, CDR2 SNEGSKA (reference sequence). This CDR3 comprises 14 residues. The CDR3 loop is CSARGTGVETEAFF.

This chain connects TRBV28 to TRBJ2-1; lacking DNA, the TRBD1 call made by TCRdb goes unchecked. CDR1 and CDR2 from the germline V gene are MDHEN and SYDVKM. The CDR3 covers 14 residues. The CDR3 here is CASSLGDSHNEQFF.

The rearrangement joins TRBV29-1 to TRBJ2-7; TCRdb's D call of TRBD2 is untestable without DNA. Germline V gene sequence: CDR1 SQVTM, CDR2 ANQGSEA. This CDR3 has 13 residues. The CDR3 loop reads CSAAGGGSDEQYF.

The gene calls are TRBV29-1 and TRBJ1-2. Per germline, CDR1 SQVTM and CDR2 ANQGSEA. The CDR3 is made up of 12 amino acids. CDR3 region: CSVEGRLFGYTF.